What follows describes a single T cell receptor beta chain. Its antigen remains unidentified. Each CDR3 protein gets one entry after TCRdb re-called the 5' RACE reads with MiXCR. The sample holds 55,000 to 80,000 distinct CDR3 sequences, 9.3% seen once. The data belong to a study of T-cell memory formation after mild COVID-19. The study, taken as a whole, reports: Prior to infection, memory already included some responding clones, suggesting cross-reactive memory joined. Unconfirmed was the SARS-CoV-2 specificity of second-wave clones that peaked on day 37.

CDR3 length: 16 residues. CDR1 DFQATT and CDR2 SNEGSKA come from the germline V gene (reference sequence). The V segment lost 4 bases and the J segment 0 bases; nucleotides outside the gene matches: 8. Source material: PBMCs or a T cell subset sorted from them (not recorded which). This rearrangement joins TRBV20-1 to TRBJ1-5; 8 nucleotides align to TRBD1. The clonotype originates from a young man who had mild COVID-19 (a few samples of this study predate the infection). Cell type and time point are not known. This chain's CDR3 is CSAKTATGDSNQPQHF. The DNA of the CDR3 is TGCAGTGCTAAAACGGCGACAGGGGATAGCAATCAGCCCCAGCATTTT.